A single sample is the source of the 26 T cell receptor beta chains below, sequenced in a study of CD8+CD57+ T cells in acquired aplastic anemia. CDR3 and TCR beta VDJ profiling relied on a genomic DNA template. Via MiXCR, TCRdb re-called the reads, giving one row per CDR3 protein. The sample shows about 270,000 distinct CDR3 sequences, 50% to 70% of them seen only once. Sequenced: sorted CD4+, CD8+, or CD8+CD57+ T cells (not recorded which) from PBMCs. These receptors all stem from a human donor with severe aplastic anemia or a healthy control (not recorded which).

This clonotype occurred a few times. The chain carries TRBV4-3 and TRBJ2-7; possibly TRBD2 for D (6 bases). Trimming removed 4 bases from V and 7 bases from J, with 14 bases in between. CDR3 size: 13 residues. Germline CDR1 and CDR2: LGHNA and YSLEER. In DNA form, the CDR3 reads TGCGCCAGCAGCCGAGAGGCGGGGCGGGAGCAGTACTTC. Its translation is CASSREAGREQYF.

The CDR3 DNA reads TGTGCCAGTAGTATAGACAGGTTGAACACTGAAGCTTTCTTT. Translating gives CASSIDRLNTEAFF. The chain links TRBV19 to TRBJ1-1; D is ambiguous. In germline, CDR1 is LNHDA, CDR2 SQIVND (reference sequence). Trimming stripped 0 bases from V and 0 bases from J, with 5 bases between. This CDR3 is built from 14 residues.

This clonotype was seen many times. Here the CDR3 reads CASSLYSRERGRSSGNTIYF. DNA of the CDR3: TGTGCCAGCAGCTTATACTCGAGGGAGCGGGGCAGGAGCTCTGGAAACACCATATATTTT. The chain couples TRBV13 to TRBJ1-3; D might be TRBD1 (5 bases). Germline V lookup: CDR1 PRHDT, CDR2 FYEKMQ (reference sequence). The CDR3 spans 20 residues. V lost 2 bases and J lost 0, with 23 bases in between.

The table lists this clonotype with a few counts. The chain employs TRBV6-6 and TRBJ1-3, with D perhaps matching TRBD1 (5 bases). Germline-derived CDR1 and CDR2 are MNHNY and SVGAGI (reference sequence). This CDR3 is 18 amino acids long. Trimming pared 5 bases from V and 0 bases from J, leaving 20 bases between. CDR3 sequence reads: CASSPGGGKAISGNTIYF. The CDR3, as DNA: TGTGCCAGCAGTCCTGGGGGAGGGAAGGCCATCTCTGGAAACACCATATATTTT.

This clonotype was found many times. The chain links TRBV20-1 to TRBJ1-2; 7 bases match TRBD1. Germline loops: CDR1 DFQATT, CDR2 SNEGSKA (reference sequence). The CDR3 contains 13 residues. V lost 6 bases and J lost 7; bases outside the gene matches: 11. CDR3 coding DNA: TGCAGTGCGTCGTCAAAGGGGGCTCTTGGCTACACCTTC. It encodes CSASSKGALGYTF.

The chain links TRBV5-1 to TRBJ2-7; tentatively, D is TRBD1 (6 bases). From germline, CDR1 is SGHRS and CDR2 YFSETQ. V lost 2 bases to trimming and J lost 2 bases, with 11 bases between them. This CDR3 spans 14 amino acids. As DNA, the CDR3 is TGCGCCAGCAGCTTACAGGGCCCGGCCTACGAGCAGTACTTC. Its translation is CASSLQGPAYEQYF.

This clonotype was seen at least ten times. The rearrangement uses TRBV25-1 and TRBJ1-4, with 7 bases that match TRBD1. CDR1 and CDR2 from the germline V gene are MGHDK and SYGVNS. V lost 8 bases to trimming and J lost 8 bases; unmatched junction nucleotides: 8. The CDR3 loop spans 13 amino acids. CDR3 nucleotide sequence: TGTGCCAGCCAAGACAGGGCGGGGGAAAAACTGTTTTTT. Its translation: CASQDRAGEKLFF.

The V call is TRBV7-3, the J call TRBJ1-5, with D hard to call. CDR1 and CDR2 (germline): SGHTA, FQGTGA. V dropped 5 bases and J dropped 3 bases, with 11 bases sitting between them. The CDR3 totals 14 residues. CDR3 loop: CASSPPLVNQPQHF. The CDR3 DNA reads TGTGCCAGCAGCCCCCCCTTGGTCAATCAGCCCCAGCATTTT.

The rearrangement links TRBV7-2 to TRBJ1-5, with no clear D. The CDR3 runs to 14 residues. In germline, CDR1 is SGHTA, CDR2 FQGNSA. The V end lost 4 bases, the J end lost 2 bases, and 9 bases lay between the germline ends. The CDR3 nucleotides are TGTGCCAGCAGCTCAGTAGCTGGCAATCAGCCCCAGCATTTT. Its protein product is CASSSVAGNQPQHF.

This clonotype showed up just a few times. This chain joins TRBV20-1 and TRBJ2-7; the D gene is possibly TRBD2 (5 bases). The CDR3 consists of 12 residues. CDR1 and CDR2 from the germline V gene are DFQATT and SNEGSKA (reference sequence). V lost 6 bases and J 2 bases, leaving 11 bases between the germline ends. DNA for the CDR3: TGCAGTGCAGCGGAGCCCGCCTACGAGCAGTACTTC. As protein: CSAAEPAYEQYF.

The rearrangement joins TRBV5-1 to TRBJ1-2, with TRBD1 identical over 8 bases. CDR3 length: 13 residues. The germline V gene has CDR1 SGHRS and CDR2 YFSETQ. V dropped 3 bases and J dropped 8; count of bases not matched to a gene: 6. The CDR3 coding sequence is TGCGCCAGCAGCTCGGGACAGGTCGAAGGCTACACCTTC. It encodes CASSSGQVEGYTF.

The chain joins TRBV7-9 to TRBJ2-5, with D uncertain. The germline CDR1 and CDR2 sequences are SEHNR and FQNEAQ (reference sequence). The V gene lost 3 bases and the J gene lost 7 bases, with 18 bases spanning the gap. The length of the CDR3 is 15 residues. The CDR3 sequence is CASSFLGPDFGTQYF. CDR3 nucleotide sequence: TGTGCCAGCAGCTTTCTTGGACCCGATTTCGGGACCCAGTACTTC.

At least ten counts were recorded for this clonotype. V usage is TRBV7-2 and J usage is TRBJ2-1; D is possibly TRBD2 (6 bases). V lost 4 bases, J lost 11 bases, and 12 bases lay in between. Looked up from germline, CDR1 is SGHTA and CDR2 is FQGNSA. The CDR3 runs to 12 residues. The CDR3 DNA reads as TGTGCCAGCAGCTCGCCGGGACTCCAGCAGTTCTTC. This gives the protein CASSSPGLQQFF.

This clonotype was seen repeatedly, ten times or more. V and J are TRBV12-3 or TRBV12-4 and TRBJ2-1, with 8 bases aligning to TRBD2. The CDR3 is 16 amino acids. After removal of 6 bases from V and 6 bases from J, the junction contained 13 bases not matched to a gene. CDR3 region: CASSHTSGGARNEQFF. The CDR3 nucleotides read TGTGCCAGCAGCCACACCAGCGGGGGCGCCCGCAATGAGCAGTTCTTC.

This clonotype came up once. This CDR3 reads CASSHENGQGGNQPQHF. In DNA form, the CDR3 reads TGTGCCAGCAGCCATGAGAACGGACAGGGGGGCAATCAGCCCCAGCATTTT. The chain is built from TRBV28 and TRBJ1-5; 10 bases match TRBD1. Germline-derived CDR1 and CDR2 are MDHEN and SYDVKM. This CDR3 comprises 17 residues. After removal of 6 bases from V and 2 bases from J, the junction contained 10 bases not matched to a gene.

The V and J genes are TRBV7-2 and TRBJ2-1, with D possibly matching TRBD1 (5 bases). Trimming stripped 1 base from V and 7 bases from J, with 11 bases between. Germline CDR1 is SGHTA and CDR2 is FQGNSA. The CDR3 spans 14 residues. CDR3 sequence (DNA): TGTGCCAGCAGCTTAGAAGGGGCAGGTAATGAGCAGTTCTTC. Protein sequence: CASSLEGAGNEQFF.

This clonotype is classed as medium-sized (0.01 to 0.1%). The rearrangement uses TRBV10-3 and TRBJ2-1, with D unresolved. Germline values: CDR1 ENHRY, CDR2 SYGVKD. The CDR3 spans 14 residues. Trimming removed 6 bases at V and 6 bases at J, with 15 bases between. The CDR3 DNA reads as TGTGCCATCAGGAGAGACACCGTCCGCAATGAGCAGTTCTTC. Its protein is CAIRRDTVRNEQFF.

This rearrangement joins TRBV4-1 to TRBJ1-2, with a possible D match to TRBD1 (6 bases). Germline V gives CDR1 MGHRA, CDR2 YSYEKL. This CDR3 spans 13 amino acids. V was clipped by 3 bases and J by 8 bases, with 13 bases between them. CDR3 amino acids: CASSQATGNGYTF. The CDR3 DNA reads TGCGCCAGCAGCCAGGCTACAGGGAACGGCTACACCTTC.

This rearrangement joins TRBV20-1 to TRBJ2-5; a possible D gene is TRBD1 (6 bases). The V and J ends lost 4 bases and 5 bases respectively, with 20 bases between them. The CDR3 extends over 15 amino acids. The V gene's germline CDR1 is DFQATT and CDR2 SNEGSKA (reference sequence). CDR3 in amino acids: CSATRDTTTGETQYF. CDR3 nucleotide sequence: TGCAGTGCTACCCGGGACACCACTACCGGGGAGACCCAGTACTTC.

The chain joins TRBV7-9 to TRBJ2-1; D call uncertain. Germline V gene sequence: CDR1 SEHNR, CDR2 FQNEAQ (reference sequence). The CDR3 spans 13 residues. V lost 5 bases and J lost 9, with 14 bases in between. CDR3 loop: CASSLTTRSEQFF. CDR3 DNA: TGTGCCAGCAGCCTGACGACCAGAAGTGAGCAGTTCTTC.

This chain uses TRBV14 with TRBJ2-5; the match to TRBD2 covers 12 bases. V gave up 4 bases and J gave up 3 bases; unmatched junction bases: 6. The V gene's germline CDR1 is SGHDN and CDR2 FVKESK. The CDR3 runs to 16 residues. The CDR3 spells CASSRLAGALKETQYF. The CDR3 nucleotides read TGTGCCAGCAGCCGACTAGCGGGAGCTCTTAAAGAGACCCAGTACTTC.

Only a few counts were recorded for this clonotype. This rearrangement joins TRBV5-1 to TRBJ2-1; D ambiguous. The CDR3 is 12 amino acids. Looked up from germline, CDR1 is SGHRS and CDR2 is YFSETQ. The germline V and J ends were trimmed by 2 bases and 5 bases, with 5 bases remaining between them. In nucleotides, the CDR3 is TGCGCCAGCAGCTTCCAAGACAATGAGCAGTTCTTC. This sequence encodes CASSFQDNEQFF. Together with reference TRBV5-1 and TRBJ2-1, the CDR3 gives the full variable domain: KAGVTQTPRYLIKTRGQQVTLSCSPISGHRSVSWYQQTPGQGLQFLFEYFSETQRNKGNFPGRFSGRQFSNSRSEMNVSTLELGDSALYLCASSFQDNEQFFGPGTRLTVL.

The V gene is TRBV10-3, the J gene TRBJ2-3; 7 bases map to TRBD1. The germline V gene encodes CDR1 ENHRY and CDR2 SYGVKD. There are 14 residues in the CDR3. J lost 2 bases, V lost 11 bases, and 10 bases had no gene match. The CDR3 here is CAASWTGDTDTQYF. The CDR3 DNA reads TGTGCCGCCAGCTGGACAGGAGACACAGATACGCAGTATTTT.

This clonotype occurred once. V usage is TRBV7-8 and J usage is TRBJ2-3; TRBD1 or TRBD2 may be the D gene (6 bases each). This CDR3 contains 15 residues. V was cut by 5 bases and J by 4 bases, with 16 bases left in between. Germline V gene sequence: CDR1 SGHVS, CDR2 FQNEAQ. CDR3 sequence (DNA): TGTGCCAGCAGCACCGACGGGGGCCCCCCAGATACGCAGTATTTT. Protein: CASSTDGGPPDTQYF.

The chain combines TRBV15 with TRBJ2-5; a weak D match, TRBD1 (6 bases). Gene TRBJ2-7 matches the end of the DNA better, so the J call may be wrong. Germline V lookup: CDR1 LNHNV, CDR2 YYDKDF (reference sequence). The CDR3 spans 13 residues. The CDR3 region is CATHRGQIYEQYF. The CDR3 coding sequence is TGTGCCACCCACAGAGGACAGATCTACGAGCAGTACTTC.

CDR3 nucleotide sequence: TGCAGCGTTGGGCCCGGGACAGCTAACTATGGCTACACCTTC. Amino acids: CSVGPGTANYGYTF. This chain links TRBV29-1 with TRBJ1-2; the match to TRBD1 covers 7 bases. V shed 4 bases and J 0 bases; nucleotides not matched to a gene: 5. This CDR3 has 14 amino acids. Germline-derived CDR1 and CDR2 are SQVTM and ANQGSEA.